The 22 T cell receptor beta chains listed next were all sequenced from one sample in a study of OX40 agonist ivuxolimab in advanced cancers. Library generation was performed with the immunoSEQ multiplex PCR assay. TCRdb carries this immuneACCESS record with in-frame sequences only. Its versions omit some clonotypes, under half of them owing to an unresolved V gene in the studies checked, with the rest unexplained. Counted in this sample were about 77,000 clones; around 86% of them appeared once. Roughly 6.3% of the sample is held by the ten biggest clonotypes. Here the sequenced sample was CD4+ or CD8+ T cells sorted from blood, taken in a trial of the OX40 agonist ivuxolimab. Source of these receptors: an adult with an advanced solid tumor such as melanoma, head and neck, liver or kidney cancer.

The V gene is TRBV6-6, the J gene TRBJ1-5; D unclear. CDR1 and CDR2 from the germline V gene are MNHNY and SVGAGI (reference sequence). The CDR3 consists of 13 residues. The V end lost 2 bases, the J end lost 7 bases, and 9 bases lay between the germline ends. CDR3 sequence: CASSYPGRQPQHF. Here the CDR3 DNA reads TGTGCCAGCAGTTACCCAGGTCGACAGCCCCAGCATTTT.

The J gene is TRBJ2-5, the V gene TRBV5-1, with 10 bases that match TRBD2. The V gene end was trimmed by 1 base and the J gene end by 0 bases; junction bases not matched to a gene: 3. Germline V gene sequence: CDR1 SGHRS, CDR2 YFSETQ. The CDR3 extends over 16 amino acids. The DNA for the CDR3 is TGCGCCAGCAGCTTGAGTCTAGCGGGGGACCAAGAGACCCAGTACTTC. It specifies CASSLSLAGDQETQYF. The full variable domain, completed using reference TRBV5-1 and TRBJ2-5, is KAGVTQTPRYLIKTRGQQVTLSCSPISGHRSVSWYQQTPGQGLQFLFEYFSETQRNKGNFPGRFSGRQFSNSRSEMNVSTLELGDSALYLCASSLSLAGDQETQYFGPGTRLLVL.

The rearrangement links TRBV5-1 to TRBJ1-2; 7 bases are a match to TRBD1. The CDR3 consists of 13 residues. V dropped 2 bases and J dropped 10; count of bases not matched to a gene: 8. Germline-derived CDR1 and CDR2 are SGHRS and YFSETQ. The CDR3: CASSFDLGQSYTF. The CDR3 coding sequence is TGCGCCAGCAGCTTTGATTTGGGACAGTCCTACACCTTC.

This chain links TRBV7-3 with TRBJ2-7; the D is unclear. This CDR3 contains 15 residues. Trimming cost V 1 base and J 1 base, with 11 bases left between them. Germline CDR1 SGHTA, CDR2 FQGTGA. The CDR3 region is CASSLNPGASYEQYF. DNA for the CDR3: TGTGCCAGCAGCTTAAATCCCGGAGCTTCCTACGAGCAGTACTTC.

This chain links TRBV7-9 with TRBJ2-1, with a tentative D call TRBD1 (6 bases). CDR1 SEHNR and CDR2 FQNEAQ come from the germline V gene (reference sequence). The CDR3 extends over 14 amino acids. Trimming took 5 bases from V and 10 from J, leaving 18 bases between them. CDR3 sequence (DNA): TGTGCCAGCAGCCGCCGCTTGACAGGACAGGAGCAGTTCTTC. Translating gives CASSRRLTGQEQFF.

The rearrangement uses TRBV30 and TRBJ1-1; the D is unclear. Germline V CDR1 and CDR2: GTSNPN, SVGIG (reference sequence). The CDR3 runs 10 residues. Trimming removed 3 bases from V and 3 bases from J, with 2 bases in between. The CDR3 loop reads CAWSDTEAFF. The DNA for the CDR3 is TGTGCCTGGAGCGACACTGAAGCTTTCTTT.

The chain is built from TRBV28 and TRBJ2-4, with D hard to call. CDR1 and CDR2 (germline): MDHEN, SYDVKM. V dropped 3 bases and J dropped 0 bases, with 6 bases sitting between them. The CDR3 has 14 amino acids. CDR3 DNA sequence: TGTGCCAGCAGTTTTCAGGTAGCCAAAAACATTCAGTACTTC. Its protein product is CASSFQVAKNIQYF.

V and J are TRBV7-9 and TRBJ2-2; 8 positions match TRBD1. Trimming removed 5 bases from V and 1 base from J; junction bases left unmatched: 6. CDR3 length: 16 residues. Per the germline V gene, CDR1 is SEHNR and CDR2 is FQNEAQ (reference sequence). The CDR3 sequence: CASSLGQGQNTGELFF. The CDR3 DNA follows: TGTGCCAGCAGCCTAGGACAGGGCCAGAACACCGGGGAGCTGTTTTTT.

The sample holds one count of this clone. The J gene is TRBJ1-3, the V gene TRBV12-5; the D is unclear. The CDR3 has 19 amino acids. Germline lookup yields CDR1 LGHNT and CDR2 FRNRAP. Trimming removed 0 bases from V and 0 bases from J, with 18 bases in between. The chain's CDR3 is CASGLVHRWQANSGNTIYF. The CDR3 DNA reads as TGTGCTAGTGGTTTGGTACATCGTTGGCAGGCCAACTCTGGAAACACCATATATTTT.

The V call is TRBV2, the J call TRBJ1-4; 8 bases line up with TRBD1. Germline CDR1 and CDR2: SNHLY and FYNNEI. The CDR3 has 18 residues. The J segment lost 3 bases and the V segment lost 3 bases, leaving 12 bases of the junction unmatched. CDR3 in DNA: TGTGCCAGCAGTGAGGATACAACAGGGGGAAGGTCTAATGAAAAACTGTTTTTT. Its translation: CASSEDTTGGRSNEKLFF. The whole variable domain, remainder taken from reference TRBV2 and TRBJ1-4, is EPEVTQTPSHQVTQMGQEVILRCVPISNHLYFYWYRQILGQKVEFLVSFYNNEISEKSEIFDDQFSVERPDGSNFTLKIRSTKLEDSAMYFCASSEDTTGGRSNEKLFFGSGTQLSVL.

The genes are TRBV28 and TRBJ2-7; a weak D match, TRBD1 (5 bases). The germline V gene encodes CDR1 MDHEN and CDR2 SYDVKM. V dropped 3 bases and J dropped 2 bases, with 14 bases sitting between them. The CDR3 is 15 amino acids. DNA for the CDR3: TGTGCCAGCAGTTTTTTGCGGCAGGGTCCCTACGAGCAGTACTTC. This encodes CASSFLRQGPYEQYF.

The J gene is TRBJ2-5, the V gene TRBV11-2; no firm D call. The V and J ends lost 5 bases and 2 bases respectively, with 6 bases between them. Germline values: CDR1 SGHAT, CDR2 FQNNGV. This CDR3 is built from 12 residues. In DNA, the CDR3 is TGTGCCAGCAGCGCCTCTCAAGAGACCCAGTACTTC. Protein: CASSASQETQYF. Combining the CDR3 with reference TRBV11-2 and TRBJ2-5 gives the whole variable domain EAGVAQSPRYKIIEKRQSVAFWCNPISGHATLYWYQQILGQGPKLLIQFQNNGVVDDSQLPKDRFSAERLKGVDSTLKIQPAKLEDSAVYLCASSASQETQYFGPGTRLLVL.

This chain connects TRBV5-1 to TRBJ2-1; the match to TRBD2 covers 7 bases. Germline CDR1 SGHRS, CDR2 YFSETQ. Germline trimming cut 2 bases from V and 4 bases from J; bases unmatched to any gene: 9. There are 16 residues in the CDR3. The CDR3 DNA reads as TGCGCCAGCAGCTTCGCCCCTAAAGCGGGGTACAATGAGCAGTTCTTC. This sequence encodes CASSFAPKAGYNEQFF.

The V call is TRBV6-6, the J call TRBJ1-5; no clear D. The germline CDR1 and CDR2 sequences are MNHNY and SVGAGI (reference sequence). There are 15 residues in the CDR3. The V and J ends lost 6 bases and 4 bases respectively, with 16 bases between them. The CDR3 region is CASRTPGMGNQPQHF. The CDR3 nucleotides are TGTGCCAGCAGAACTCCGGGTATGGGGAATCAGCCCCAGCATTTT.

Here the CDR3 reads CATRLAGADTQYF. The CDR3 coding sequence is TGCGCCACCAGACTAGCGGGAGCCGATACGCAGTATTTT. J is TRBJ2-3 and V is TRBV10-1; 12 bases match TRBD2. After removal of 10 bases from V and 6 bases from J, the junction contained 5 bases not matched to a gene. The CDR3 is made up of 13 amino acids. Germline CDR1 reads WNHNN; CDR2 reads SYGVQD (reference sequence).

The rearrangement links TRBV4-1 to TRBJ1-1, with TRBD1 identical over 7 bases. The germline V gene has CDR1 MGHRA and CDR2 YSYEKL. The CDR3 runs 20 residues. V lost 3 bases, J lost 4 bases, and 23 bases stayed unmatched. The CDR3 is CASSQDTYLDRVLGITEAFF. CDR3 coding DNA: TGCGCCAGCAGCCAGGACACTTATCTAGACAGGGTTCTAGGTATCACTGAAGCTTTCTTT.

The CDR3 DNA sequence: TGTGCCATTATATCGAACACTGAAGCTTTCTTT. This gives the protein CAIISNTEAFF. The V gene is TRBV6-5, the J gene TRBJ1-1; unclear D gene. The CDR3 runs to 11 residues. Per the germline V gene, CDR1 is MNHEY and CDR2 is SVGAGI. V lost 10 bases and J lost 1, with 7 bases in between.

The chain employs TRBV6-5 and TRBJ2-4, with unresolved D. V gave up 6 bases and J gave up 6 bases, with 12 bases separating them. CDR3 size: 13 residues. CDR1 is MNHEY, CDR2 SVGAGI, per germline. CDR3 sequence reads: CASSGPPLNIQYF. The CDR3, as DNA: TGTGCCAGCAGCGGGCCCCCCTTAAACATTCAGTACTTC.

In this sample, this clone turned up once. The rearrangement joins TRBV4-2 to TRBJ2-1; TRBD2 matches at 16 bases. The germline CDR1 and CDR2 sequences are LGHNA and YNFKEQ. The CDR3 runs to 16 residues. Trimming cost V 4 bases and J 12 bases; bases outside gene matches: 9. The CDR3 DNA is TGTGCCAGCAGCCTCCAAACCGGGACTAGCGGGAGGGGGCAGTTCTTC. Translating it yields CASSLQTGTSGRGQFF.

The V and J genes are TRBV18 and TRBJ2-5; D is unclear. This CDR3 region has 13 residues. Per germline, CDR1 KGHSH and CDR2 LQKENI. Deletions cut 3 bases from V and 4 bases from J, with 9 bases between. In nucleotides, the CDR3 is TGTGCCAGCTCACCCCATACGGGAGAGACCCAGTACTTC. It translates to CASSPHTGETQYF.

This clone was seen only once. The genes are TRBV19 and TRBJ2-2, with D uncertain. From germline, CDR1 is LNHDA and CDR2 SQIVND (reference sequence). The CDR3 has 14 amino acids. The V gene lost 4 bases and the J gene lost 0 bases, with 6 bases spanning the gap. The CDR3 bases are TGTGCCAGTAGTAGCAACCCGAACACCGGGGAGCTGTTTTTT. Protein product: CASSSNPNTGELFF. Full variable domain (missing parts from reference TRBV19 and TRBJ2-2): DGGITQSPKYLFRKEGQNVTLSCEQNLNHDAMYWYRQDPGQGLRLIYYSQIVNDFQKGDIAEGYSVSREKKESFPLTVTSAQKNPTAFYLCASSSNPNTGELFFGEGSRLTVL.

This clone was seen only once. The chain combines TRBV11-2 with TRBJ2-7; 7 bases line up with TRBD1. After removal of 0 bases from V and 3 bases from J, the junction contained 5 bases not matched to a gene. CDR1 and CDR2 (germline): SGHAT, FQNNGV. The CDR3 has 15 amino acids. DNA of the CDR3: TGTGCCAGCAGCTTAGAGCACAGGGGTTTCTACGAGCAGTACTTC. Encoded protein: CASSLEHRGFYEQYF.